The clone carrying this T cell receptor (beta chain) was found once. The antigen is undetermined. TCRdb's copy holds only in-frame clones and misses some; the assay was immunoSEQ multiplex PCR. Among some 150,000 clones listed, around nine tenths were seen once. The data originate from a study of cytomegalovirus exposure and HLA in healthy donors. Study information: The same platform used for the 666 first-cohort repertoires was also used for the 100 to 150 validation repertoires, as a later analysis reported. Study conclusions and caveats: Later, an analysis found that TCR clusters from the first cohort tended to co-occur in the 120 or so validation repertoires. The dataset shows that most TCR sequences were rare, while some public TCRs occurred in many donors. The authors listed 150 to 200 TCR beta chains as cytomegalovirus-associated.

Germline lookup yields CDR1 MDHEN and CDR2 SYDVKM. The V gene lost 7 bases and the J gene lost 4 bases, with 22 bases spanning the gap. The CDR3 length is 16 residues. The chain uses TRBV28 and TRBJ2-5, with D possibly matching TRBD2 (6 bases). Sequencing was done on a sample of PBMCs. This sequence was found in a woman aged 18-29 years in good health and CMV-seropositive. In nucleotides, the CDR3 is TGTGCCAGCACCAATTCAGGGACTCCTGGGGGAGAGACCCAGTACTTC. Amino acid sequence: CASTNSGTPGGETQYF.